This T cell receptor beta chain was documented in a study of T cells after yellow fever vaccination (dated by TCRdb to about 2019). For the study in its entirety: Libraries from fractions with low cell numbers were prepared with the SMART-Seq v4 Ultra Low Input RNA kit. Blood was drawn at multiple timepoints before and after primary and secondary immunization, with bulk PBMC replicates and cell subsets isolated. To track T-cell clones before and after primary and booster YFV17D yellow fever vaccination, bulk TCR alpha and beta repertoires were sequenced longitudinally. Two healthy male donors, one aged 18 to 30 and one aged 30 to 40 years, made up the cohort. On the study overall, not on this receptor specifically: The secondary T-cell response was weaker than the primary response but faster, peaking on day 5 instead of day 15. A small share of clonotypes occurred in both CD4 and CD8 compartments, likely arising from convergent recombination. After the booster, most of the clones that had expanded following primary vaccination were detected again (around 97% of CD4 and 80% to 90% of CD8), which suggests that memory was broadly maintained. Because abundant contaminating clonotypes from the bulk population could be contained in FACS-sorted repertoires, computational filtering was required. Only a couple of donors were included in the study, so the extent to which the findings can be generalized is limited.

TCR cDNA was synthesized by 5'RACE template switching, which introduced a universal primer site and unique molecular identifiers. Priming for cDNA synthesis came from both the TCR alpha and TCR beta constant segments. Libraries were amplified in two PCR steps, with sample barcodes and sequencing adapters added in the second step. Libraries were sequenced on Illumina HiSeq 2500 (2x100 bp) or NovaSeq (2x150 bp). The original methods were these. Reads were demultiplexed and collapsed into UMI consensus sequences with MIGEC, and V(D)J alignment was performed with MiXCR. Using edgeR on replicate PBMC samples, clonotypes were called vaccine-responding if FDR was below 0.01 and the log2 fold change was above 5 up to day 15. Each bulk clonotype was labeled CD4 or CD8 based on which sequenced repertoire, CD4 or CD8, contained the clonotype at higher abundance. Clones were called with MiXCR by TCRdb after fastp trimmed the public reads at Q25, and only in-frame beta chains were retained. When rows share a CDR3 protein, they turn into one entry using the most common DNA and genes. The V and J calls here are based on TCRdb, not the publication. The sample table lists over 150,000 distinct CDR3 sequences, roughly 6.4% of them with a count of one. The ten largest clones capture approximately 3% of the sample.

Per the publication, the treatment or condition label means: live attenuated yellow fever vaccine strain. PBMCs were isolated from peripheral blood using a standard Ficoll-Paque protocol. Dynabeads CD4 and CD8 positive selection kits were used to isolate CD4 and CD8 T-cell fractions. TriZol was used to extract RNA from bulk PBMCs, CD4 and CD8 fractions, and dextramer-positive and dextramer-negative fractions. To note about this clonotype: Its target antigen remains unknown. No base quality information exists; no much larger clone differs at one position.

As encoded in the germline V gene, CDR1 is ENHRY while CDR2 is SYGVKD. Relative to germline, V is 8 bases shorter and J is 9 bases shorter, with 17 bases between their ends. The CDR3 runs 13 amino acids, cysteine and phenylalanine included. Here the CDR3 DNA is all that survives: 39 bases in frame from base 1. This chain joins TRBV10-3 to TRBJ2-1, with TRBD2 as a weak D call on 5 bases. The receptor comes from a man between 18 and 29 years old who received the YFV17D yellow fever vaccine. The source was CD4+ T cells sorted from PBMCs, collected on the day of the first yellow fever vaccination. The nucleotide sequence is given as TGTGCCATCCGCCCCCCCGGGGATGGTGAGCAGTTCTTC. It translates as CAIRPPGDGEQFF.